This TCR beta chain emerged from a study of blood T cell repertoires in COVID-19. Sequencing used immunoSEQ multiplex PCR; TCRdb keeps in-frame clones, though not all of them. The sample shows 70,000 to 85,000 clones, roughly 86% of them seen only once. The CDR3 consists of 16 residues. Germline loops: CDR1 MNHNS, CDR2 SASEGT. Trimming removed 2 bases from V and 1 base from J, with 12 bases in between. This chain links TRBV6-1 with TRBJ1-5; D perhaps matches TRBD1 (5 bases). This TCR was recovered from a man aged 55 to 70 with acute or convalescent COVID-19. The material sequenced was peripheral blood. The CDR3: CASSEQGGRSNQPQHF. CDR3 sequence (DNA): TGTGCCAGCAGTGAACAGGGTGGACGGAGCAATCAGCCCCAGCATTTT.